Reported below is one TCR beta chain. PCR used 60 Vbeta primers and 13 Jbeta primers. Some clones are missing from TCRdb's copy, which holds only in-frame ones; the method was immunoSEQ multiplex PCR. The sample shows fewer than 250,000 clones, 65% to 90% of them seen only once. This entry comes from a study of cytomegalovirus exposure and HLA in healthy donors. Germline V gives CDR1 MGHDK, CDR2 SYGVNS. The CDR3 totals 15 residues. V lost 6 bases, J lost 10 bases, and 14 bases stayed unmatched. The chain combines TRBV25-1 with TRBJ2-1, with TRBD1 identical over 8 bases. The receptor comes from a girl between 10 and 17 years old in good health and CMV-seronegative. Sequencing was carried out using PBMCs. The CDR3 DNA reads TGTGCCAGCAGCCCCGCCCAGGGGGCGCCGGGCGAGCAGTTCTTC. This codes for CASSPAQGAPGEQFF.